The text below deals with one T cell receptor (beta chain). Its antigen remains unknown. This record comes from a study of blood T cells in healthy people across ages. This CDR3 has 15 residues. Per germline, CDR1 DFQATT and CDR2 SNEGSKA (reference sequence). Study-wide results and limits: Both higher diversity and more naive CD4+ cells marked long-lived donors when set against aged donors.

No fewer than 6 micrograms of total RNA were isolated from every sample. Primers used in a second PCR of about 6 to 12 cycles were a sample-barcoded 5' primer and a J-beta primer mix. A single record per CDR3 protein comes from TCRdb applying MiXCR to the 5' RACE reads. The profile covers about 1.8 million distinct CDR3 sequences, with roughly 50% appearing a single time and more than 2% taken by the ten largest. Sequenced sample: blood. The chain couples TRBV20-1 to TRBJ2-4; D possibly matches TRBD1 or TRBD2 (6 bases each). The J call is in doubt because the DNA end fits TRBJ2-5 better. This receptor was taken from a woman in her thirties or forties in good health. CDR3 loop: CSARNGPGARETQYF. Here the CDR3 DNA reads TGCAGTGCTAGAAATGGTCCGGGGGCTCGAGAGACCCAGTACTTC.